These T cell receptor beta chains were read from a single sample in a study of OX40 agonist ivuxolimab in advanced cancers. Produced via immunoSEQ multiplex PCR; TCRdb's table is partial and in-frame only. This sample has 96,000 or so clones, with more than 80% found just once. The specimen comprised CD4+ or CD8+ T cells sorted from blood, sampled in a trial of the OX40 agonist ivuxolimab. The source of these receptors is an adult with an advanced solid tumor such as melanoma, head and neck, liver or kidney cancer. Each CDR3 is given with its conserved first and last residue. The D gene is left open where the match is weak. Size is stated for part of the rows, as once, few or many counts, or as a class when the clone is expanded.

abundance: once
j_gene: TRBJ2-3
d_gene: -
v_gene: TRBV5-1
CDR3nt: TGCGCCAGCAGCTTGCAAGGCAGGGAACCAGATACGCAGTATTTT
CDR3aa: CASSLQGREPDTQYF

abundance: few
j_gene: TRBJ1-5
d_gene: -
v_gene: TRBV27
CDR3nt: TGTGCCAGCAGTTTAACCGGGACTCAGCCCCAGCATTTT
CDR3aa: CASSLTGTQPQHF

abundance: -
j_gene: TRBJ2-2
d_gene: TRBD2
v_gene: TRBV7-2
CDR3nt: TGTGCCAGCAGCTTAGCGGGTAGCGGGAGTATCACCGGGGAGCTGTTTTTT
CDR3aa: CASSLAGSGSITGELFF

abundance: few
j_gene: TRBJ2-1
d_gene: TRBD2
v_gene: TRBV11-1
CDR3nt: TGTGCCAGCAGCTTTAGCGGGGGGGCCGTCGGTGAGCAGTTCTTC
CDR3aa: CASSFSGGAVGEQFF

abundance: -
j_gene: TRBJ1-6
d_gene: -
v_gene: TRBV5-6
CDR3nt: TGTGCCAGCAGCTTCGCCAGGGACTCACCCCTCCACTTT
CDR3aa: CASSFARDSPLHF

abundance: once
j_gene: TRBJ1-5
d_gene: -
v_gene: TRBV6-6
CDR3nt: TGTGCCAGCAGTTCGGCCCAAAGCAATCAGCCCCAGCATTTT
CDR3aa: CASSSAQSNQPQHF

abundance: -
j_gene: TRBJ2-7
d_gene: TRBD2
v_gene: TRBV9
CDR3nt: TGTGCCAGCAGCGTACGAACTAGCGACGAGCAGTACTTC
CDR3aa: CASSVRTSDEQYF

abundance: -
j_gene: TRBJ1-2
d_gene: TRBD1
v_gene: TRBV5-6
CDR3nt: TGTGCCAGCAGGAGTCTTACAGGGGGGTATGGCTACACCTTC
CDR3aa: CASRSLTGGYGYTF

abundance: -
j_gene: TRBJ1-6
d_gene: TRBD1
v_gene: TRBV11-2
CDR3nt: TGTGCCAGCAGCCCGGGGAGGGGACAGGGAAATTCACCCCTCCACTTT
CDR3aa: CASSPGRGQGNSPLHF

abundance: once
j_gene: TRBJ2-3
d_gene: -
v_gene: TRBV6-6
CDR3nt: TGTGCCAGCAGTGGGGGACCCACAGATACGCAGTATTTT
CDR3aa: CASSGGPTDTQYF

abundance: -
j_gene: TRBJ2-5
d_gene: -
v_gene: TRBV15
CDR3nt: TGTGCCACCAGCAGAGGGGGGACCAGGGACGAGACCCAGTACTTC
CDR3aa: CATSRGGTRDETQYF

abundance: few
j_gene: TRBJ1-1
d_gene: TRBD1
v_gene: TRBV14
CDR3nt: TGTGCCAGCAGCCAGGGGACAGGGGGGAACACTGAAGCTTTCTTT
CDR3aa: CASSQGTGGNTEAFF

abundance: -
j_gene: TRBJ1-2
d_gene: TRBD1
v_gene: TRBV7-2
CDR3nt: TGTGCCAGCAGCGATGCAGGGGGCTATGGCTACACCTTC
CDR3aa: CASSDAGGYGYTF

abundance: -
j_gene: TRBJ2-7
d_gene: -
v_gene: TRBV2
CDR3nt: TGTGCCAGCAGCGGAGGGGAGTTCTACGAGCAGTACTTC
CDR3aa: CASSGGEFYEQYF

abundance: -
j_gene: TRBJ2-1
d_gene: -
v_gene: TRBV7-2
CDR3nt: TGTGCCAGCAGCCGAGGTTCGGGCTATGAGCAGTTCTTC
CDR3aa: CASSRGSGYEQFF

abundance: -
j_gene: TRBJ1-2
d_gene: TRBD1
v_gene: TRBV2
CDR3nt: TGTGCCAGCAGTGATACCCGGACAGGGGCCGCTATCTATGGCTACACCTTC
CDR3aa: CASSDTRTGAAIYGYTF

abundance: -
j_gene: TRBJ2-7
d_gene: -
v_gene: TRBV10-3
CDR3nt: TGTGCCATCAGTGGGACCCAAAACTCCTACGAGCAGTACTTC
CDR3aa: CAISGTQNSYEQYF

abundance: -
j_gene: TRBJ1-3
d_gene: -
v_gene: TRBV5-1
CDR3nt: TGCGCCAGCAGCCTGGACACTTCTGGAAACACCATATATTTT
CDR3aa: CASSLDTSGNTIYF

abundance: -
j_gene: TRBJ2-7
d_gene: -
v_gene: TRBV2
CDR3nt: TGTGCCAGCAGTGCCTGGACGGAGTCTTCCTACGAGCAGTACTTC
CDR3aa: CASSAWTESSYEQYF

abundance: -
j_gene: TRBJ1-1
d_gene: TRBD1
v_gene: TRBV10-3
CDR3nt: TGTGCCATCAGCGACAGGGGTAACGCTGAAGCTTTCTTT
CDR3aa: CAISDRGNAEAFF

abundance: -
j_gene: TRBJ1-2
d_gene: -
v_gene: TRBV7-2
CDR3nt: TGTGCCAGCAGCCCATCAATCGGTGGCTACACCTTC
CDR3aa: CASSPSIGGYTF

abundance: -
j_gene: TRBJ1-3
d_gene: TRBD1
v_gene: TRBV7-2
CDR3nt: TGTGCCAGCAGCTTAAATCCCCCGGGACAGGGGTCCTCTGGAAACACCATATATTTT
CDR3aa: CASSLNPPGQGSSGNTIYF

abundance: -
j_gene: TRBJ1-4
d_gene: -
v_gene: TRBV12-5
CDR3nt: TGTGCTAGTGGTTTGGCCGCAGGGGCCGCCGTCCAAGAAAAACTGTTTTTT
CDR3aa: CASGLAAGAAVQEKLFF

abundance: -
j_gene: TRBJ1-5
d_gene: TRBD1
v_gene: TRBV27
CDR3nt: TGTGCCAGCAGTTTAAGGGCCGACAGGGATAGCAATCAGCCCCAGCATTTT
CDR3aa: CASSLRADRDSNQPQHF

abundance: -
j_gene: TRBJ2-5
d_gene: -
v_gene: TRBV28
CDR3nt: TGTGCCACCCTCGGCCCTGCAGAGACCCAGTACTTC
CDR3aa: CATLGPAETQYF

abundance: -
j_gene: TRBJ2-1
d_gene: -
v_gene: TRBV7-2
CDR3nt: TGTGCCAGCAGCTTGCCGGGTAGCGATGAGCAGTTCTTC
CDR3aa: CASSLPGSDEQFF

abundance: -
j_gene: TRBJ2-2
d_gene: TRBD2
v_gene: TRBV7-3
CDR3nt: TGTGCCAGCAGCTTACCTAGCGGGGGGCCCACCGGGGAGCTGTTTTTT
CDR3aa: CASSLPSGGPTGELFF

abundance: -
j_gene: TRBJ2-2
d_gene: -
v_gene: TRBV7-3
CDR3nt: TGTGCCAGCAGCTCCCACACCGGGGAGCTGTTTTTT
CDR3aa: CASSSHTGELFF

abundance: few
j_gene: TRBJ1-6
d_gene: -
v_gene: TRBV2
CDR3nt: TGTGCCAGCAGCTATTTAGGGGCATCGGATTCACCCCTCCACTTT
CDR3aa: CASSYLGASDSPLHF

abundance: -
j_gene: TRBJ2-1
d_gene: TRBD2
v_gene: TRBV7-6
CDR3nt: TGTGCCAGCAGACCTAGACTAGCGGGATATGAGCAGTTCTTC
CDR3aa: CASRPRLAGYEQFF

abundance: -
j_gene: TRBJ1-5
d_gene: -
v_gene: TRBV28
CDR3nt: TGTGCCAGCAGTTTCGGGTGGGGGAATCAGCCCCAGCATTTT
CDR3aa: CASSFGWGNQPQHF

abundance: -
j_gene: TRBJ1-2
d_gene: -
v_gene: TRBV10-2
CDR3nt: TGCGCCAGCAGTTTAGGGGGGTCAACCTATGGCTACACCTTC
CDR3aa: CASSLGGSTYGYTF

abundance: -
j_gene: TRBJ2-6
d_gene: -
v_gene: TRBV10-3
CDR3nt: TGTGCCATCAAGGGGGGATCCGGGGCCAACGTCCTGACTTTC
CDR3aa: CAIKGGSGANVLTF

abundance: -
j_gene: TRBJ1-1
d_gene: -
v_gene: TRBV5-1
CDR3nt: TGCGCCAGCAGCGTGCAGGGTCTCGCTGAAGCTTTCTTT
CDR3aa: CASSVQGLAEAFF

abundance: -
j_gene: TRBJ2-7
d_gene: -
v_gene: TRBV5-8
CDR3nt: TGTGCCAGCAGCTTGGCTCCCCGAAGGCCCGAGCAGTACTTC
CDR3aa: CASSLAPRRPEQYF

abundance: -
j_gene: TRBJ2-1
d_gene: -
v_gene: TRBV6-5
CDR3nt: TGTGCCAGCAGTTACTCGGTGGGGGAGAACAATGAGCAGTTCTTC
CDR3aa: CASSYSVGENNEQFF

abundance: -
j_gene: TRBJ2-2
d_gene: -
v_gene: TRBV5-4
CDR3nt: TGTGCCAGCAGCCCAGGAGGCACCGGGGAGCTGTTTTTT
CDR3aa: CASSPGGTGELFF

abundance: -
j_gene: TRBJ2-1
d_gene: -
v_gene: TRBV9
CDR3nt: TGTGCCAGCAGCGTAGATCACACCTGGGCTGGCAATGAGCAGTTCTTC
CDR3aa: CASSVDHTWAGNEQFF

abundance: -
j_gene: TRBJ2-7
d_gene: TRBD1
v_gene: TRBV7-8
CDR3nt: TGTGCCAGCAGCTTACAAGGACAGGGCCCCGAGCAGTACTTC
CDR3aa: CASSLQGQGPEQYF

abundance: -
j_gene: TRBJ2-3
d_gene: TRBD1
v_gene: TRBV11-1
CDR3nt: TGTGCCAGCAGCCAGGGACAGGGTACAGATACGCAGTATTTT
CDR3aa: CASSQGQGTDTQYF

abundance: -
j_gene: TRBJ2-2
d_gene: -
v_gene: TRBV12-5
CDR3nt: TGTGCTAGTGGTTTCTCCGGGGGGCCGGACACCGGGGAGCTGTTTTTT
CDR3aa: CASGFSGGPDTGELFF

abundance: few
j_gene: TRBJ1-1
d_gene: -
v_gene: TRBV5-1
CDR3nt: TGCGCCAGCAGCGCGGGACTCTCGAACACTGAAGCTTTCTTT
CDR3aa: CASSAGLSNTEAFF

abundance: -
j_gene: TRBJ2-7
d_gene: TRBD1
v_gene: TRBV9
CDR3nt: TGTGCCAGCAGCCCCGTGGGACAGGGGGTAGTTAAGCAGTACTTC
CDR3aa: CASSPVGQGVVKQYF

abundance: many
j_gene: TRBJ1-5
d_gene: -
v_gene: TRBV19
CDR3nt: TGTGCCAGTAGTATTGCAGGAACTAGCAATCAGCCCCAGCATTTT
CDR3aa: CASSIAGTSNQPQHF

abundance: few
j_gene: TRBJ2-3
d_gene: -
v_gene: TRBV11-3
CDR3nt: TGTGCCAGCAGCTTAGTGGAGGACTCGCAGTATTTT
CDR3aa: CASSLVEDSQYF

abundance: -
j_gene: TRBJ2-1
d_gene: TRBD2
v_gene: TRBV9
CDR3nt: TGTGCCAGCAGCGCGAGATCTAGCGGGAGACTTCATGAGCAGTTCTTC
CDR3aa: CASSARSSGRLHEQFF

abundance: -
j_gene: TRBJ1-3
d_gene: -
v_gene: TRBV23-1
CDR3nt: TGCGCCAGCAGTCAATCGGGGCGTGGAGGTGGCTCTGGAAACACCATATATTTT
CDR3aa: CASSQSGRGGGSGNTIYF

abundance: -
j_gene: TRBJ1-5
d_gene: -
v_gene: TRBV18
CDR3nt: TGTGCCAGCTCATCGGGGCGACCTGCTCCGACCGGGGGCAATCAGCCCCAGCATTTT
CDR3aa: CASSSGRPAPTGGNQPQHF

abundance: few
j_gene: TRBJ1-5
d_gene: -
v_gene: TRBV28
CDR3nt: TGTGCCAGCAGTTCCTCCGGGGCGCGGCCCCAGCATTTT
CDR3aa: CASSSSGARPQHF

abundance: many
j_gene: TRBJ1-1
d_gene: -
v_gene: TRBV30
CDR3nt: TGTGCCTGGAGCTCCATCCGGAACACTGAAGCTTTCTTT
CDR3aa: CAWSSIRNTEAFF

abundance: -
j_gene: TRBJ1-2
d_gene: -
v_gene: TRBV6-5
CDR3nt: TGTGCCAGCAGACAGGGCCCAGGACTTTATGGCTACACCTTC
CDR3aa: CASRQGPGLYGYTF

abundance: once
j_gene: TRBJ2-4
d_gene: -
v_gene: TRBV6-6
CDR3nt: TGTGCCAGCAGCCCTCCCCCGGGCAGGGTTCACGACATTCAGTACTTC
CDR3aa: CASSPPPGRVHDIQYF

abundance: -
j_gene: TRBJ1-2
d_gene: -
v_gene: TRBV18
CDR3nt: TGTGCCAGCTCACCACCGTCATCGGTCAGGGCGGACTATGGCTACACCTTC
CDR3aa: CASSPPSSVRADYGYTF

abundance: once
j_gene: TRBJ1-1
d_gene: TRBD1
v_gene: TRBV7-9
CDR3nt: TGTGCCAGCAGCTTAGGTCCTCAGGGGGCCGCTGAAGCTTTCTTT
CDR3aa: CASSLGPQGAAEAFF

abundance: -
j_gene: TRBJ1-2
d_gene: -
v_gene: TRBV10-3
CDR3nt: TGTGCCATCAGGGGGATTCTGGAGGGCTATGGCTACACCTTC
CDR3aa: CAIRGILEGYGYTF